These 28 T cell receptor beta chains share one sample of origin, sequenced in a study of T-cell memory formation after mild COVID-19. TCRdb recomputed calls from the 5' RACE reads with MiXCR, one row per CDR3 protein. The sample includes about 270,000 distinct CDR3 sequences, 15% to 20% of them seen just once. Sample: PBMCs or a T cell subset sorted from them (not recorded which). The receptors derive from a man aged 18 to 35 who had mild COVID-19 (a few samples of this study predate the infection). Cell type and time point are not known.

This clonotype has just one count. The rearrangement links TRBV5-8 to TRBJ1-5; D not certain. This CDR3 contains 12 residues. Germline CDR1 is SGHTS and CDR2 is YDEGEE. Trimming removed 4 bases from V and 7 bases from J, with 9 bases in between. The CDR3, as DNA: TGTGCCAGCAGCCCGGCTGAACAGCCCCAGCATTTT. Translation: CASSPAEQPQHF. Drawing the rest from reference TRBV5-8 and TRBJ1-5, the complete variable domain is EAGVTQSPTHLIKTRGQQATLRCSPISGHTSVYWYQQALGLGLQFLLWYDEGEERNRGNFPPRFSGRQFPNYSSELNVNALELEDSALYLCASSPAEQPQHFGDGTRLSIL.

CDR3: CASSQDYSSINTEAFF. DNA for the CDR3: TGCGCCAGCAGCCAAGATTATTCGAGCATCAACACTGAAGCTTTCTTT. The rearrangement joins TRBV4-3 to TRBJ1-1; the D is unclear. V lost 0 bases and J 2 bases, leaving 13 bases between the germline ends. CDR3 size: 16 residues. CDR1 is LGHNA, CDR2 YSLEER, per germline.

V and J are TRBV15 and TRBJ1-6; D is perhaps TRBD1 (5 bases). The germline V gene has CDR1 LNHNV and CDR2 YYDKDF (reference sequence). The germline V and J ends were trimmed by 5 bases and 8 bases, with 10 bases remaining between them. CDR3 length equals 13 residues. CDR3 DNA: TGTGCCACCAGCGCGAACAGGTATTCACCCCTCCACTTT. This sequence encodes CATSANRYSPLHF. Drawing the rest from reference TRBV15 and TRBJ1-6, the complete variable domain is DAMVIQNPRYQVTQFGKPVTLSCSQTLNHNVMYWYQQKSSQAPKLLFHYYDKDFNNEADTPDNFQSRRPNTSFCFLDIRSPGLGDTAMYLCATSANRYSPLHFGNGTRLTVT.

This clonotype was picked up a small number of times. The chain employs TRBV6-2 or TRBV6-3 and TRBJ2-7; D is unclear. CDR3 length: 14 residues. CDR1 is MNHEY and CDR2 is SVGEGT in the germline V gene. V gave up 4 bases and J gave up 4 bases, with 14 bases separating them. Here the CDR3 reads CASSFGLLRYEQYV. DNA of the CDR3: TGTGCCAGCAGTTTCGGGCTGTTGAGGTACGAGCAGTACGTC.

J is TRBJ1-5 and V is TRBV6-5; D not certain. In germline, CDR1 is MNHEY, CDR2 SVGAGI. Deletions cut 2 bases from V and 6 bases from J, with 8 bases between. The CDR3 loop spans 13 amino acids. CDR3: CASSYTGAQPQHF. The CDR3 DNA reads as TGTGCCAGCAGTTACACGGGAGCTCAGCCCCAGCATTTT.

This clonotype was recorded once. The CDR3 loop reads CASGGASIHTQYF. The CDR3 bases are TGTGCCAGCGGGGGGGCCAGTATACATACGCAGTATTTT. The V call is TRBV9, the J call TRBJ2-3; TRBD2 is a possible D gene (7 bases). The CDR3 totals 13 residues. Germline CDR1 and CDR2: SGDLS and YYNGEE. Trimming left V 7 bases short and J 7 bases short, with 16 bases between.

This clonotype showed up just a few times. This sequence joins TRBV27 and TRBJ2-7; tentative D call: TRBD1 (7 bases). V gave up 4 bases and J gave up 4 bases, with 14 bases separating them. Per the germline V gene, CDR1 is MNHEY and CDR2 is SMNVEV (reference sequence). CDR3 length equals 14 residues. The DNA of the CDR3 is TGTGCCAGCAGTTCAGCAGGGGGGTCTTACGAGCAGTACGTC. It codes for CASSSAGGSYEQYV.

V usage is TRBV15 and J usage is TRBJ1-2; TRBD1 agrees at 8 bases. Germline V gives CDR1 LNHNV, CDR2 YYDKDF (reference sequence). The CDR3 is 17 amino acids. V was pared by 4 bases and J by 0 bases, with 10 bases of the junction left unmatched. The CDR3 region has the DNA TGTGCCACCAGCAAACCAGGGGGCTGGGGAGCTAACTATGGCTACACCTTC. Protein sequence: CATSKPGGWGANYGYTF.

The V gene is TRBV4-2, the J gene TRBJ2-2; the D gene is possibly TRBD1 (6 bases). This CDR3 is built from 14 residues. CDR1 and CDR2 from the germline V gene are LGHNA and YNFKEQ. V gave up 3 bases and J gave up 4 bases, with 9 bases separating them. The CDR3 sequence: CASSQSRGTGELFF. Written as DNA, the CDR3 is TGTGCCAGCAGCCAGAGCAGGGGCACCGGGGAGCTGTTTTTT.

This clonotype was seen a handful of times. The rearrangement links TRBV4-2 to TRBJ2-1, with TRBD2 matching over 7 bases. CDR3 size: 15 residues. J gave up 8 bases and V 3 bases, and 10 bases lay outside the gene matches. From germline, CDR1 is LGHNA and CDR2 YNFKEQ. This CDR3 reads CASSHRDYPSDEQFF. The CDR3 coding sequence is TGTGCCAGCAGCCACCGGGACTACCCCTCGGATGAGCAGTTCTTC.

This rearrangement joins TRBV18 to TRBJ2-5; 9 positions match TRBD2. This CDR3 is built from 18 residues. CDR1 is KGHSH, CDR2 LQKENI, per germline. The V gene end was trimmed by 0 bases and the J gene end by 2 bases; junction bases not matched to a gene: 10. CDR3 coding DNA: TGTGCCAGCTCACCACCGGGGAGCCTAGCGGGGTCTCAAGAGACCCAGTACTTC. Protein product: CASSPPGSLAGSQETQYF. Based on the CDR3 plus reference TRBV18 and TRBJ2-5, the full variable domain is NAGVMQNPRHLVRRRGQEARLRCSPMKGHSHVYWYRQLPEEGLKFMVYLQKENIIDESGMPKERFSAEFPKEGPSILRIQQVVRGDSAAYFCASSPPGSLAGSQETQYFGPGTRLLVL.

Many counts were recorded for this clonotype. The chain uses TRBV4-3 and TRBJ1-6; D possibly corresponds to TRBD1 (6 bases). The CDR3 spans 16 residues. CDR1 is LGHNA, CDR2 YSLEER, per germline. V dropped 0 bases and J dropped 10 bases, with 16 bases sitting between them. The CDR3 region has the DNA TGCGCCAGCAGCCAAGACGGGGGCAGGGCGCGATCACCCCTCCACTTT. It specifies CASSQDGGRARSPLHF.

At least ten counts were recorded for this clonotype. The chain recombines TRBV18 with TRBJ2-1, with 9 bases identical to TRBD2. Germline CDR1 and CDR2: KGHSH and LQKENI. V shed 1 base, J shed 6 bases, and the junction held 7 bases outside the gene matches. The CDR3 has 16 amino acids. The CDR3 bases are TGTGCCAGCTCACCACGACGGCGGGGGGGCATCAATGAGCAGTTCTTC. This gives the protein CASSPRRRGGINEQFF.

The chain is built from TRBV5-1 and TRBJ2-5; D is unclear. Germline assignment: CDR1 SGHRS and CDR2 YFSETQ. The V end lost 4 bases, the J end lost 2 bases, and 18 bases lay between the germline ends. This CDR3 contains 16 residues. Here the CDR3 reads CASSPGVTHTQETQYF. The CDR3 nucleotides read TGCGCCAGCAGCCCTGGAGTGACACACACTCAAGAGACCCAGTACTTC.

The CDR3 nucleotides are TGTGCCAGCACGGGCTGGGGGGCCGGCAGTCAGCCCCAGCATTTT. Its protein is CASTGWGAGSQPQHF. The chain joins TRBV6-1 to TRBJ1-5; weak D call: TRBD1 (6 bases). The CDR3 sequence is 15 residues long. V was cut by 7 bases and J by 6 bases, with 19 bases left in between. The germline V gene encodes CDR1 MNHNS and CDR2 SASEGT.

The V gene is TRBV2, the J gene TRBJ1-5, with a tentative D call TRBD1 (6 bases). The V and J ends lost 4 bases and 6 bases respectively, with 13 bases between them. The CDR3 contains 14 residues. CDR1 SNHLY and CDR2 FYNNEI come from the germline V gene. The CDR3 loop is CASSVNREFQPQHF. The CDR3 bases are TGTGCCAGCAGTGTTAACAGGGAGTTTCAGCCCCAGCATTTT.

The gene calls are TRBV5-1 and TRBJ1-1; 7 positions match TRBD1. The CDR3 length is 13 residues. Germline CDR1 is SGHRS and CDR2 is YFSETQ. Unmatched junction bases numbered 4, after V lost 5 bases and J lost 3 bases. The CDR3 DNA reads TGCGCCAGCAGATCCAGGGGGGACACTGAAGCTTTCTTT. Its translation is CASRSRGDTEAFF.

This chain connects TRBV20-1 to TRBJ1-2, with no clear D. The ends were cut back, 6 bases at V and 6 bases at J, with 26 bases in the middle. The germline gives CDR1 DFQATT, CDR2 SNEGSKA (reference sequence). This CDR3 region has 16 residues. CDR3 residues: CSAQSPPQDLSDGYTF. In DNA, the CDR3 is TGCAGTGCCCAGAGCCCCCCGCAGGACCTCTCGGATGGCTACACCTTC.

The chain employs TRBV2 and TRBJ1-2; no clear D. The germline V gene has CDR1 SNHLY and CDR2 FYNNEI. The V gene lost 5 bases and the J gene lost 0 bases, with 10 bases spanning the gap. CDR3 length: 14 amino acids. The chain's CDR3 is CASSRTLTNYGYTF. CDR3 in DNA: TGTGCCAGCAGTCGGACGTTGACTAACTATGGCTACACCTTC.

V is TRBV2 and J is TRBJ1-2; 8 bases match TRBD1. Germline values: CDR1 SNHLY, CDR2 FYNNEI. Trimming removed 6 bases from V and 6 bases from J; junction bases left unmatched: 6. This CDR3 has 13 amino acids. CDR3 region: CASRKDRENGYTF. DNA of the CDR3: TGTGCCAGCAGGAAGGACAGGGAGAATGGCTACACCTTC.

This clonotype was observed a few times. Here the CDR3 DNA reads TGCAGTGCAAGACAGGGTTTCGATGAAAAACTGTTTTTT. Its translation is CSARQGFDEKLFF. This chain joins TRBV20-1 and TRBJ1-4, with TRBD1 matching over 7 bases. The ends lost 6 bases at V and 6 bases at J; junction bases unmatched: 7. CDR3 length equals 13 residues. Germline V CDR1 and CDR2: DFQATT, SNEGSKA (reference sequence).

The chain has TRBV6-2 or TRBV6-3 and TRBJ2-3, with TRBD1 matching 7 bases. The CDR3 totals 17 residues. Per germline, CDR1 MNHEY and CDR2 SVGEGT. V was pared by 0 bases and J by 2 bases, with 8 bases of the junction left unmatched. The CDR3 region has the DNA TGTGCCAGCAGTTACTCCAACGACAGGGCGTACACAGATACGCAGTATTTT. Translating gives CASSYSNDRAYTDTQYF.

In its sample, this clonotype was seen a few times. V and J are TRBV7-2 and TRBJ2-7; D ambiguous. The ends were cut back, 3 bases at V and 5 bases at J, with 11 bases in the middle. This CDR3 contains 13 residues. The V gene's germline CDR1 is SGHTA and CDR2 FQGNSA. The CDR3 DNA follows: TGTGCCAGCAGCTTTTGGCACCGCCACGAGCAGTACTTC. It codes for CASSFWHRHEQYF.

This clonotype was observed a few times. The CDR3 sequence is CASSLVPGSNEQYF. The CDR3 region has the DNA TGCGCCAGCAGCTTGGTGCCGGGGTCCAACGAGCAGTACTTC. The chain employs TRBV5-1 and TRBJ2-7, with D perhaps matching TRBD2 (5 bases). The germline V gene has CDR1 SGHRS and CDR2 YFSETQ. The V end was cut by 0 bases, the J end by 5 bases, with 12 bases between. This CDR3 region has 14 residues.

This clonotype was found a few times. This sequence joins TRBV20-1 and TRBJ1-4; D not certain. Germline V gene lookup returns CDR1 DFQATT and CDR2 SNEGSKA (reference sequence). Trimming took 0 bases from V and 10 from J, leaving 21 bases between them. CDR3 length equals 16 residues. The CDR3 loop reads CSARDVRKQTVGKLFF. The CDR3, as DNA: TGCAGTGCTAGAGATGTGCGGAAACAGACGGTTGGAAAACTGTTTTTT.

The chain joins TRBV4-1 to TRBJ2-7, with 8 positions matching TRBD1. The germline V gene has CDR1 MGHRA and CDR2 YSYEKL. Trimming at V came to 4 bases and at J to 1 base, leaving 9 bases not matched to a gene. There are 16 residues in the CDR3. This CDR3 is CASSRQVGQVSYEQYF. The CDR3 DNA reads TGCGCCAGCAGCCGACAGGTGGGACAGGTTTCCTACGAGCAGTACTTC.

This clonotype was counted only a few times. The chain recombines TRBV7-2 with TRBJ1-2, with a weak D call TRBD1 (6 bases). Trimming removed 4 bases at V and 5 bases at J, with 17 bases between. This CDR3 is 15 amino acids long. In germline, CDR1 is SGHTA, CDR2 FQGNSA. CDR3: CASSSAGSRGYGYTF. The CDR3 region has the DNA TGTGCCAGCAGCTCCGCAGGGTCGAGGGGGTATGGCTACACCTTC.

V is TRBV7-6 and J is TRBJ2-5; TRBD1 might be the D (6 bases). This CDR3 has 12 residues. V was trimmed by 5 bases and J by 2 bases, leaving 6 bases between them. Germline lookup yields CDR1 SGHVS and CDR2 FNYEAQ. For the CDR3, the DNA is TGTGCCAGCAGCGGACAGCAAGAGACCCAGTACTTC. As protein: CASSGQQETQYF.